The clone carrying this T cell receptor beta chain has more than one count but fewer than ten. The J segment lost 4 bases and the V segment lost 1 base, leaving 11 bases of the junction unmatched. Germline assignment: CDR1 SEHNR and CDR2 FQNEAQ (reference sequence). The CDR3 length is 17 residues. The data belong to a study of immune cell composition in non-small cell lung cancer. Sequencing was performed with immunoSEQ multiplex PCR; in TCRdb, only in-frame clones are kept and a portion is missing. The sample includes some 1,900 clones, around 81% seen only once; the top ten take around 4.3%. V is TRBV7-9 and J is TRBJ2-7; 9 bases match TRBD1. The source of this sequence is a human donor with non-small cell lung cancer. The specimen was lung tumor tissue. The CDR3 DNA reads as TGTGCCAGCAGCTTAGTGTTGTTAAGGGACAGGGCTTACGAGCAGTACTTC. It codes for CASSLVLLRDRAYEQYF. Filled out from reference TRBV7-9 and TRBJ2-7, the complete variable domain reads DTGVSQNPRHKITKRGQNVTFRCDPISEHNRLYWYRQTLGQGPEFLTYFQNEAQLEKSRLLSDRFSAERPKGSFSTLEIQRTEQGDSAMYLCASSLVLLRDRAYEQYFGPGTRLTVT.